This T cell receptor (beta chain) was captured in a study of regulatory T cells in long-lasting Graves disease. In building TCR beta libraries, iRepertoire HTBI primers were used together with Arm-PCR of CDR3 regions. In TCRdb, the multiplex PCR reads were re-called with MiXCR into one record per CDR3 protein. The sample includes some 500,000 distinct CDR3 sequences, 15% to 20% seen only once; the top ten take 20% to 25%. This CDR3 region has 13 residues. Trimming took 1 base from V and 5 from J; bases not matched to a gene: 1. Germline V lookup: CDR1 LNHNV, CDR2 YYDKDF (reference sequence). This clonotype was seen ten or more times. Time point given: newly diagnosed GD, antithyroid drugs for less than 3 months. TCR sequences were obtained from RNA taken from PBMCs. The sample was also linked to a second study, of T cells in Graves' hyperthyroidism and ophthalmopathy. Per that study: A lack of ophthalmopathy progression within 18 months defined stable Graves' hyperthyroidism. Blood shared most expanded thyroid clonotypes above 0.001.

The sequencing here drew on peripheral blood mononuclear cells (PBMCs), taken at new diagnosis, from a patient treated with antithyroid drugs. The chain carries TRBV15 and TRBJ2-5; 7 bases fit TRBD2. The sequence was collected from a woman aged 35-65 years with Graves disease. The CDR3 bases are TGTGCCACCAGCAGAGGACTAGCCGAGACCCAGTACTTC. Residues: CATSRGLAETQYF.